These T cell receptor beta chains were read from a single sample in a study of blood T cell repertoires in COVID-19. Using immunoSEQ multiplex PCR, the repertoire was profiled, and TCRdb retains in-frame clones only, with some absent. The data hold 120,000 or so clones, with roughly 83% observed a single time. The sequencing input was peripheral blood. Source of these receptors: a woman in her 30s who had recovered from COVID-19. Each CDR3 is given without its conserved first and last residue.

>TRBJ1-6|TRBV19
ASGQSSYNSPLH
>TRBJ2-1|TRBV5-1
ASTETSGSFNEQF
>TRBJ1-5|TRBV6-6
ASSVGQGRQPQH
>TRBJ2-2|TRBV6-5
ASSSGRRNTGELF
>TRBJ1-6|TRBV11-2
ASSLVWDSLNNSPLH
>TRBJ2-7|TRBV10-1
ASSAQGSYEQY
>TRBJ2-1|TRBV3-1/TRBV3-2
ASSGYGTSGSMEQF
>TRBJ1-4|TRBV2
ASRRQGSSATNEKLF
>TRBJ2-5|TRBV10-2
ASRPGLAGVETQY
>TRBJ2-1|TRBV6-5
ASRGAGGPYNEQF
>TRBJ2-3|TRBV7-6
ASSLTSGGADTQY
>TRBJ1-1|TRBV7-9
ASSFREVGGEAF
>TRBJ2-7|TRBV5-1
ASSLRTGDGEQY
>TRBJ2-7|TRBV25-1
ASSDSYEQY
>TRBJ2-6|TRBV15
ATSGDSPSLPGANVLT
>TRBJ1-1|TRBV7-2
ASSVYGGVSAF
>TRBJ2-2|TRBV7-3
ASSLASGGNTGELF
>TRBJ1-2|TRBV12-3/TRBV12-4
ASSLASQGGAT
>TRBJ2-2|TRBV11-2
ASSPRPGQGNTGELF
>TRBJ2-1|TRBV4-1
ASTSRLDNEQF
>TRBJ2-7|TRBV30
AWSVGAYEQY
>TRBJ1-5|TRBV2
ASSTSPGQGLDQPQH
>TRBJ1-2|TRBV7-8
ASSLSEANYGYT
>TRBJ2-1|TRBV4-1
ASSPHRGRLDEQF
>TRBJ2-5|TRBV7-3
ASSQGGGFSETQY
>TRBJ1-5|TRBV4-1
ASSQVGPVRRSNQPQH
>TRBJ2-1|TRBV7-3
ASSLTARGEQF
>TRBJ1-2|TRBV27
ASSSRPGSGGTYGYT